Each of the 5 T cell receptor beta chains below was sequenced from the same sample in a study of shared clonotypes between healthy human individuals (dated by TCRdb to the early 2020s). To prepare the library, the immunoSEQ multiplex PCR assay was applied. What TCRdb holds here is the immuneACCESS table cut down to in-frame rearrangements. Part of the clones is not present; checked against another copy, under half of the missing clones reflect an unresolved V gene, and the others are unexplained. Across this sample there are about 2 million clones, with around 96% seen only once. The top ten constitute around 1% of the sample. CD8 naive samples were CD45RO-negative cells positively selected for CCR7, giving a CD45RA+CCR7+ population that excluded TemRA cells. Sequenced: naive CD8+ T cells sorted from blood. This specimen's cell subset or site label, per the study, means: CD45RA+CCR7+. The receptors here all came from a man aged 18 to 29 in good health.

The V call is TRBV2, the J call TRBJ2-7; TRBD1 matches 7 bases. CDR1 is SNHLY and CDR2 is FYNNEI in the germline V gene. This CDR3 region has 13 residues. V trimming: 7 bases; J trimming: 3 bases; junction bases outside the gene matches: 6. CDR3 in DNA: TGTGCCAGCAAGGGGACAGACTTCTACGAGCAGTACTTC. It specifies CASKGTDFYEQYF.

The chain employs TRBV10-1 and TRBJ1-5, with 7 bases lining up with TRBD1. The CDR3 is 14 amino acids. Trimming removed 9 bases from V and 0 bases from J; junction bases left unmatched: 5. Germline V gene lookup returns CDR1 WNHNN and CDR2 SYGVQD (reference sequence). CDR3: CASTGTDSNQPQHF. The DNA for the CDR3 is TGCGCCAGTACCGGGACAGATAGCAATCAGCCCCAGCATTTT.

The V gene is TRBV29-1, the J gene TRBJ1-2, with a tentative D call TRBD1 (6 bases). V was trimmed by 7 bases and J by 3 bases, leaving 12 bases between them. CDR3 size: 12 residues. The V gene's germline CDR1 is SQVTM and CDR2 ANQGSEA. DNA of the CDR3: TGCAGCGCAGGGGTAGTAGACTATGGCTACACCTTC. Translating it yields CSAGVVDYGYTF. Using reference TRBV29-1 and TRBJ1-2 for the parts outside the CDR3, the full variable domain is SAVISQKPSRDICQRGTSLTIQCQVDSQVTMMFWYRQQPGQSLTLIATANQGSEATYESGFVIDKFPISRPNLTFSTLTVSNMSPEDSSIYLCSAGVVDYGYTFGSGTRLTVV.

The gene calls are TRBV6-6 and TRBJ1-4; 8 nucleotides line up with TRBD1. V lost 8 bases, J lost 6 bases, and 11 bases stayed unmatched. In germline, CDR1 is MNHNY, CDR2 SVGAGI (reference sequence). This CDR3 has 15 residues. The CDR3 spells CASADLQGVYEKLFF. DNA of the CDR3: TGTGCCAGCGCGGACCTACAGGGGGTCTATGAAAAACTGTTTTTT.

The chain is built from TRBV7-2 and TRBJ1-2; 12 bases are a match to TRBD1. Germline CDR1 SGHTA, CDR2 FQGNSA. Germline trimming cut 5 bases from V and 2 bases from J; bases unmatched to any gene: 12. The CDR3 is 18 amino acids. The CDR3 nucleotides are TGTGCCAGCAGCCTGGGACAGGGGGCGTTGAGTGCAAACTATGGCTACACCTTC. This codes for CASSLGQGALSANYGYTF.